These T cell receptor beta chains were read from a single sample in a study of blood T cell repertoires in COVID-19. The protocol was immunoSEQ multiplex PCR, while the TCRdb copy is restricted to in-frame clones and leaves out a portion. Among over 100,000 clones listed, about 79% were seen once. The sequenced material came from peripheral blood. The source of these receptors is a woman older than 75 with acute or convalescent COVID-19. Both conserved end residues are part of each CDR3. The D gene is left open where the match is weak. Expanded clones get a size class; other rows say once, few or many, or leave the size out.

d_call | j_call | v_call | clone_size | cdr3_nt | cdr3_aa
TRBD2 | TRBJ2-1 | TRBV19 | . | TGTGCCAGTAGTATACCACTAGCGGGTTCGAGCTCCTACAATGAGCAGTTCTTC | CASSIPLAGSSSYNEQFF
TRBD1 | TRBJ1-5 | TRBV6-5 | . | TGTGCCAGCAGTTATATAGGGACAGGGGACAATCAGCCCCAGCATTTT | CASSYIGTGDNQPQHF
TRBD1 | TRBJ1-6 | TRBV6-5 | few | TGTGCCAGCAGTAACAGGGGGGACAATTCACCCCTCCACTTT | CASSNRGDNSPLHF
TRBD1 | TRBJ1-2 | TRBV3-1/TRBV3-2 | . | TGTGCCAGCAGCCAATTCCACCGGGACAGGGGAAGTGACTATGGCTACACCTTC | CASSQFHRDRGSDYGYTF
. | TRBJ1-3 | TRBV7-2 | . | TGTGCCAGCAGCTTAGCAGGAGGCACTGGGTCTGGAAACACCATATATTTT | CASSLAGGTGSGNTIYF
TRBD1 | TRBJ2-3 | TRBV29-1 | once | TGCAGCGGGGGGGACAGGGGTCAGGATACGCAGTATTTT | CSGGDRGQDTQYF
. | TRBJ1-5 | TRBV5-5 | . | TGTGCCAGCAGCTCGATGGAGGGTATCGGGGGTCGCAATCAGCCCCAGCATTTT | CASSSMEGIGGRNQPQHF
TRBD2 | TRBJ2-1 | TRBV7-2 | . | TGTGCCAGCAGCCCGACCAGACTAGCGGGAGGAGGGGAGCAGTTCTTC | CASSPTRLAGGGEQFF
. | TRBJ2-5 | TRBV7-9 | . | TGTGCCAGCTCGGGGGAGACCCAGTACTTC | CASSGETQYF
. | TRBJ2-5 | TRBV19 | few | TGTGCCAGTAGTATAGGTCAGGGCGGAGAGACCCAGTACTTC | CASSIGQGGETQYF
. | TRBJ1-2 | TRBV7-2 | . | TGTGCCAGCAGCGATAGAGGCAGAGGCTATGGCTACACCTTC | CASSDRGRGYGYTF
. | TRBJ1-2 | TRBV2 | few | TGTGCCAGCAGTGTCCAGGAAGGCTATGGCTACACCTTC | CASSVQEGYGYTF
. | TRBJ1-5 | TRBV19 | few | TGTGCCACTTCACCCGGACAGTTGGGTGCGCCCCAGCATTTT | CATSPGQLGAPQHF
. | TRBJ1-1 | TRBV5-6 | once | TGTGCCAGCAGTTGGCAGGGAACTGAAGCTTTCTTT | CASSWQGTEAFF
TRBD1 | TRBJ1-1 | TRBV11-3 | . | TGTGCCAGCAGCCCAACAGGGGGTTATGAAGCTTTCTTT | CASSPTGGYEAFF
TRBD1 | TRBJ1-1 | TRBV27 | . | TGTGCCAGCAGAGAAGAGGGGGCCCCTATCCGAGCTTTCTTT | CASREEGAPIRAFF
. | TRBJ1-2 | TRBV14 | . | TGTGCCAGCAGCCTGGGACACCGTTACACCTTC | CASSLGHRYTF
TRBD1 | TRBJ2-5 | TRBV9 | . | TGTGCCCTTAAACAAAGGGGGCACCGGGACACCCAGTACTTC | CALKQRGHRDTQYF
. | TRBJ2-1 | TRBV18 | . | TGTGCCAGCTCACCACGTCTAGCAGGCAATGAGCAGTTCTTC | CASSPRLAGNEQFF
. | TRBJ2-1 | TRBV4-1 | once | TGCGCCAGCAGCCAAGATATTACACCCGGGGGGCCCTCCTACAATGAGCAGTTCTTC | CASSQDITPGGPSYNEQFF
TRBD1 | TRBJ1-1 | TRBV2 | . | TGTGCCAGTAAGACGACAGGGGTTATAAGTGCGAACACTGAAGCTTTCTTT | CASKTTGVISANTEAFF
. | TRBJ2-7 | TRBV7-2 | . | TGTGCCAGCAGCTTAGGTCGCGTTTCCTACGAGCAGTACTTC | CASSLGRVSYEQYF
. | TRBJ2-2 | TRBV7-6 | few | TGTGCCAGCAGCTTAGCAGAGGCCGGGGAGCTGTTTTTT | CASSLAEAGELFF
. | TRBJ1-3 | TRBV28 | few | TGTGCCAGCGTAGAGACAGTCTCTGGAAACACCATATATTTT | CASVETVSGNTIYF
TRBD2 | TRBJ2-3 | TRBV6-1 | few | TGTGCCAGCAGTGAAGGGGCGGGAGGTGGCACAGATACGCAGTATTTT | CASSEGAGGGTDTQYF
TRBD2 | TRBJ2-5 | TRBV29-1 | . | TGCAGCGTTGAAGTGCTAGCGGGAATCCAAGAGACCCAGTACTTC | CSVEVLAGIQETQYF
TRBD1 | TRBJ1-5 | TRBV18 | . | TGTGCCAGCTCTGGACAGGGTCACAATCAGCCCCAGCATTTT | CASSGQGHNQPQHF
. | TRBJ2-7 | TRBV4-3 | . | TGCGCCAGCAGCCGATCGACAGCCGCCGAGCAGTACTTC | CASSRSTAAEQYF
. | TRBJ1-4 | TRBV6-5 | . | TGTGCCAGCAGTCAGGGAGGGAAACTGTTTTTT | CASSQGGKLFF
TRBD1 | TRBJ2-7 | TRBV5-6 | . | TGTGCCAGCAGCCCTGACAGGGGTAGTGGCGAGCAGTACTTC | CASSPDRGSGEQYF
. | TRBJ1-1 | TRBV7-9 | . | TGTGCCAGCAGCTTGGGTAGAGGCTCATTGAACACTGAAGCTTTCTTT | CASSLGRGSLNTEAFF
TRBD1 | TRBJ1-1 | TRBV7-2 | . | TGTGCCAGCAGCTCACCGGGACAGGGGACTGAAGCTTTCTTT | CASSSPGQGTEAFF
TRBD1 | TRBJ1-1 | TRBV19 | . | TGTGCCAGTAGTCCGATGACAGGGTTCACTGAAGCTTTCTTT | CASSPMTGFTEAFF
TRBD1 | TRBJ1-5 | TRBV7-8 | . | TGTGCCAGCCGCGGACAGGGTGGTCAGCCCCAGCATTTT | CASRGQGGQPQHF
. | TRBJ2-1 | TRBV12-5 | . | TGTGCTAGGCAGCGCAGGGCCTCTGAACAGACCGTAAATGAGCAGTTCTTC | CARQRRASEQTVNEQFF
. | TRBJ2-1 | TRBV19 | . | TGTGCCAGCCACCAACCAGGGGAGCGAAATGAGCAGTTCTTC | CASHQPGERNEQFF
. | TRBJ1-1 | TRBV19 | . | TGTGCCAGTAGTATGACGAGGGACACTGAAGCTTTCTTT | CASSMTRDTEAFF
TRBD2 | TRBJ2-7 | TRBV7-6 | once | TGTGCCAGCAGCTTAGCCGGACTAGCGGGAGAGTTCGAGCAGTACTTC | CASSLAGLAGEFEQYF
. | TRBJ1-2 | TRBV12-3/TRBV12-4 | . | TGTGCCAGCAGTTTAGGAACCATCGCGGGCTACACCTTC | CASSLGTIAGYTF
TRBD1 | TRBJ1-6 | TRBV2 | once | TGTGCCAGCAGCCCTTTTCGACAGGGGCCGAATTCACCCCTCCACTTT | CASSPFRQGPNSPLHF
. | TRBJ2-5 | TRBV28 | . | TGTGCCAGCAGTCTCGACATGGGGCCCCAAGAGACCCAGTACTTC | CASSLDMGPQETQYF
TRBD2 | TRBJ2-3 | TRBV4-3 | . | TGCGCCAGCAGCCAGTCCCCACTAGCGCAAAGCACAGATACGCAGTATTTT | CASSQSPLAQSTDTQYF
TRBD1 | TRBJ2-2 | TRBV5-5 | . | TGTGCCAGCAGCCAGGACAACAGGGGTTGGAACACCGGGGAGCTGTTTTTT | CASSQDNRGWNTGELFF
TRBD1 | TRBJ1-2 | TRBV2 | . | TGTGCCAGCAGGACCCAGACAGGGTTGGATGGCTACACCTTC | CASRTQTGLDGYTF
. | TRBJ2-5 | TRBV7-2 | few | TGTGCCAGCAGCGCCCGTAGCCAAGAGACCCAGTACTTC | CASSARSQETQYF
. | TRBJ2-1 | TRBV7-8 | . | TGTGCCAGCAGCTTAGAACTGTATGAGCAGTTCTTC | CASSLELYEQFF
TRBD1 | TRBJ1-3 | TRBV11-2 | . | TGTGCCAGCAGCCCAAACCCGACAGGGTCTGGAAACACCATATATTTT | CASSPNPTGSGNTIYF
. | TRBJ2-2 | TRBV12-3/TRBV12-4 | . | TGTGCCAGCAGCTTCCACTCGGCCGGGGAGCTGTTTTTT | CASSFHSAGELFF
. | TRBJ2-3 | TRBV12-3/TRBV12-4 | . | TGTGCCAGCAGAACCGGGGAGACAGATACGCAGTATTTT | CASRTGETDTQYF
TRBD2 | TRBJ2-5 | TRBV19 | . | TGTGCCAGCCGGACTAGCGCCAACCAAGAGACCCAGTACTTC | CASRTSANQETQYF
. | TRBJ1-5 | TRBV6-1 | . | TGTGCCAGCAGTGAATCGGGGGTACAGCCCCAGCATTTT | CASSESGVQPQHF
. | TRBJ1-1 | TRBV4-1 | . | TGCGCCAGCAGCCAATCTTACCCTCAGGCAAACACTGAAGCTTTCTTT | CASSQSYPQANTEAFF
. | TRBJ2-5 | TRBV11-3 | . | TGTGCCAGCAGCTCCCTCCCCCAAGAGACCCAGTACTTC | CASSSLPQETQYF